The rows below give T cell receptor beta chains drawn from one sample of a study of persistence of HIV-infected CD4 T cells. Clones were read by immunoSEQ multiplex PCR, and TCRdb kept only the in-frame ones, dropping some. Of some 30,000 clones in the sample, roughly 82% are singletons; the top ten hold around 6%. Their cognate antigens are unknown. The specimen comprised CD4+ T cells sorted from PBMCs after roughly 18-hour stimulation, sampled from a patient who received antiretroviral therapy. The origin of the receptors is an adult woman with HIV who was CMV-seropositive. Both conserved end residues are part of each CDR3. D genes are given only for firm matches. The size field is filled for only some rows; it gives once, few, many or a size class.

v_gene: TRBV7-8; d_gene: -; j_gene: TRBJ1-5; abundance: -; CDR3aa: CASSPRDRNQPQHF; CDR3nt: TGTGCCAGCAGCCCCCGGGACCGCAATCAGCCCCAGCATTTT
v_gene: TRBV5-4; d_gene: -; j_gene: TRBJ1-4; abundance: once; CDR3aa: CASSSPENEKLFF; CDR3nt: TGTGCCAGCAGCTCACCAGAGAATGAAAAACTGTTTTTT
v_gene: TRBV27; d_gene: -; j_gene: TRBJ1-2; abundance: -; CDR3aa: CASSLRVGYNGYTF; CDR3nt: TGTGCCAGCAGTCTCCGGGTAGGCTATAATGGCTACACCTTC
v_gene: TRBV12-5; d_gene: -; j_gene: TRBJ1-5; abundance: few; CDR3aa: CASGLEPSAAGRPQHF; CDR3nt: TGTGCTAGTGGTTTGGAGCCCTCGGCTGCCGGGCGGCCCCAGCATTTT
v_gene: TRBV6-2/TRBV6-3; d_gene: TRBD1; j_gene: TRBJ2-2; abundance: -; CDR3aa: CASTPGQGVTFTGELFF; CDR3nt: TGTGCCAGCACCCCGGGACAGGGGGTAACCTTTACCGGGGAGCTGTTTTTT
v_gene: TRBV19; d_gene: -; j_gene: TRBJ1-5; abundance: -; CDR3aa: CASSGLNQPQHF; CDR3nt: TGTGCCAGTAGTGGGCTTAATCAGCCCCAGCATTTT
v_gene: TRBV5-5; d_gene: -; j_gene: TRBJ1-4; abundance: -; CDR3aa: CASRRQGTATNEKLFF; CDR3nt: TGTGCCAGCAGAAGGCAGGGAACTGCAACTAATGAAAAACTGTTTTTT
v_gene: TRBV3-1/TRBV3-2; d_gene: -; j_gene: TRBJ1-2; abundance: -; CDR3aa: CASSQGDFYGYTF; CDR3nt: TGTGCCAGCAGCCAAGGGGATTTCTATGGCTACACCTTC
v_gene: TRBV9; d_gene: -; j_gene: TRBJ1-2; abundance: -; CDR3aa: CASSPLQGINGYTF; CDR3nt: TGTGCCAGCAGCCCTTTACAGGGAATTAATGGCTACACCTTC
v_gene: TRBV9; d_gene: -; j_gene: TRBJ1-6; abundance: -; CDR3aa: CASSVGGVNSPLHF; CDR3nt: TGTGCCAGCAGCGTAGGAGGGGTCAATTCACCCCTCCACTTT
v_gene: TRBV5-5; d_gene: -; j_gene: TRBJ1-2; abundance: -; CDR3aa: CASSWERSGGYTF; CDR3nt: TGTGCCAGCAGCTGGGAACGGTCAGGGGGCTACACCTTC
v_gene: TRBV7-9; d_gene: -; j_gene: TRBJ1-3; abundance: -; CDR3aa: CASTGVVWGSGNTIYF; CDR3nt: TGTGCCAGCACCGGGGTGGTATGGGGCTCTGGAAACACCATATATTTT
v_gene: TRBV7-2; d_gene: TRBD1; j_gene: TRBJ2-1; abundance: -; CDR3aa: CASSWAKGAGANEQFF; CDR3nt: TGTGCCAGCAGCTGGGCGAAGGGGGCAGGGGCAAATGAGCAGTTCTTC
v_gene: TRBV28; d_gene: -; j_gene: TRBJ2-3; abundance: -; CDR3aa: CASSPPEDTQYF; CDR3nt: TGTGCCAGCAGTCCCCCCGAAGATACGCAGTATTTT
v_gene: TRBV30; d_gene: TRBD1; j_gene: TRBJ2-5; abundance: once; CDR3aa: CAWSGGQGVGETQYF; CDR3nt: TGTGCCTGGAGTGGGGGACAGGGTGTGGGAGAGACCCAGTACTTC
v_gene: TRBV2; d_gene: -; j_gene: TRBJ1-4; abundance: -; CDR3aa: CASVQGWPSKLFF; CDR3nt: TGTGCCAGTGTACAGGGTTGGCCCTCAAAACTGTTTTTT
v_gene: TRBV9; d_gene: TRBD1; j_gene: TRBJ1-2; abundance: -; CDR3aa: CASSDGQGAKTNGYTF; CDR3nt: TGTGCCAGCAGTGACGGACAGGGCGCGAAAACCAATGGCTACACCTTC
v_gene: TRBV9; d_gene: -; j_gene: TRBJ1-2; abundance: -; CDR3aa: CASSLETAQGYTF; CDR3nt: TGTGCCAGCAGTCTGGAGACAGCACAAGGCTACACCTTC
v_gene: TRBV19; d_gene: -; j_gene: TRBJ2-5; abundance: -; CDR3aa: CASSIGLLTEETQYF; CDR3nt: TGTGCCAGTAGTATCGGACTCTTGACCGAAGAGACCCAGTACTTC
v_gene: TRBV18; d_gene: -; j_gene: TRBJ1-2; abundance: -; CDR3aa: CASSPGKHSLTANYGYTF; CDR3nt: TGTGCCAGCTCACCAGGAAAACACTCGCTGACTGCTAACTATGGCTACACCTTC
v_gene: TRBV28; d_gene: TRBD1; j_gene: TRBJ1-2; abundance: -; CDR3aa: CASRLTGTGGLDGYTF; CDR3nt: TGTGCCAGCAGATTAACCGGGACAGGGGGATTGGATGGCTACACCTTC